What follows are 26 T cell receptor beta chains derived from one specimen sequenced in a study of vaccination effects on CD4 cells after COVID-19. Sequencing in the ViraFEST assay came after antigen-specific CD4+ T cells had been expanded with viral peptide pools, which were used to stimulate PBMC. When nine to ten days of culture had elapsed, CD4+ T cells were isolated. This individual contracted SARS-CoV-2 between March and December 2020, as verified by PCR. Only in-frame clones appear in the TCRdb table, and some are missing; sequencing was by immunoSEQ multiplex PCR. The sample carries around 30,000 clones, around 66% recorded once. Antigens for these TCRs are unknown. The sample in question was CD4+ T cells from PBMCs cultured with SARS-CoV-2 spike peptides, obtained before COVID-19 vaccination. These receptors were collected from a human donor who had a prior SARS-CoV-2 infection.

The rearrangement uses TRBV19 and TRBJ1-4; 7 nucleotides agree with TRBD1. The CDR3 totals 14 residues. The germline V gene has CDR1 LNHDA and CDR2 SQIVND (reference sequence). Unmatched junction bases numbered 9, after V lost 10 bases and J lost 4 bases. CDR3 protein: CATKRGLDNEKLFF. The CDR3 DNA reads as TGTGCCACTAAAAGGGGGCTCGATAATGAAAAACTGTTTTTT.

This clone turned up a few times. The rearrangement joins TRBV5-1 to TRBJ2-2, with D unclear. The V and J ends lost 0 bases and 1 base respectively, with 7 bases between them. This CDR3 comprises 15 residues. Germline V CDR1 and CDR2: SGHRS, YFSETQ. Here the CDR3 reads CASSLGYLNTGELFF. As DNA, the CDR3 is TGCGCCAGCAGCTTGGGGTACCTGAACACCGGGGAGCTGTTTTTT.

The table lists this clone with a count of one. This rearrangement joins TRBV4-2 to TRBJ1-6, with 8 bases matching TRBD1. V lost 4 bases to trimming and J lost 8 bases; unmatched junction nucleotides: 1. The CDR3 loop spans 13 amino acids. CDR1 and CDR2 (germline): LGHNA, YNFKEQ. Here the CDR3 DNA reads TGTGCCAGCAGCCTGGACAGGGATTCACCCCTCCACTTT. Translating it yields CASSLDRDSPLHF.

The V call is TRBV6-5, the J call TRBJ1-3; a weak D match, TRBD1 (5 bases). In germline, CDR1 is MNHEY, CDR2 SVGAGI. This CDR3 comprises 14 residues. Trimming shortened V by 6 bases and J by 0 bases, and 9 bases separated the two germline ends. The DNA of the CDR3 is TGTGCCAGCAGCCGGGGGAGCTCTGGAAACACCATATATTTT. Residues: CASSRGSSGNTIYF.

The J gene is TRBJ1-1, the V gene TRBV6-5; D is unresolved. Germline V gives CDR1 MNHEY, CDR2 SVGAGI. The CDR3 extends over 14 amino acids. The V end lost 6 bases, the J end lost 1 base, and 12 bases lay between the germline ends. This chain's CDR3 is CASRRPTENTEAFF. The DNA for the CDR3 is TGTGCCAGCAGGCGGCCGACGGAGAACACTGAAGCTTTCTTT.

Remarks on this clone: The junction and the germline gene differ at one end; a read error may be behind it. This sequence joins TRBV12-3 or TRBV12-4 and TRBJ2-2; TRBD2 aligns across 8 bases. The CDR3 runs to 12 residues. CDR3 residues: CSSGRSGGELFF. In DNA, the CDR3 is TGCTCCAGCGGGAGAAGCGGCGGGGAGCTGTTTTTT.

V is TRBV30 and J is TRBJ1-6, with 12 positions matching TRBD1. The CDR3 has 18 amino acids. The germline CDR1 and CDR2 sequences are GTSNPN and SVGIG (reference sequence). The ends lost 2 bases at V and 7 bases at J; junction bases unmatched: 12. CDR3 amino acids: CAWSFSPWDRGRNSPLHF. CDR3 in DNA: TGTGCCTGGAGTTTCTCGCCCTGGGACAGGGGGCGAAATTCACCCCTCCACTTT.

The chain employs TRBV4-3 and TRBJ1-4; D may be TRBD1 (5 bases). V lost 0 bases and J lost 7, with 12 bases in between. This CDR3 spans 15 amino acids. Germline CDR1 is LGHNA and CDR2 is YSLEER. This CDR3 reads CASSQDWGGGEKLFF. The CDR3 DNA follows: TGCGCCAGCAGCCAAGATTGGGGGGGAGGTGAAAAACTGTTTTTT.

The chain links TRBV6-6 to TRBJ2-5; 8 bases are a match to TRBD2. The CDR3 totals 16 residues. Germline V lookup: CDR1 MNHNY, CDR2 SVGAGI (reference sequence). V lost 0 bases to trimming and J lost 2 bases; unmatched junction nucleotides: 5. For the CDR3, the DNA is TGTGCCAGCAGTTACTCACTGCGGGGGGAACAAGAGACCCAGTACTTC. This gives the protein CASSYSLRGEQETQYF.

The chain combines TRBV5-1 with TRBJ1-4, with TRBD1 as a possible D gene (6 bases). Per germline, CDR1 SGHRS and CDR2 YFSETQ. The ends were cut back, 1 base at V and 6 bases at J, with 13 bases in the middle. The CDR3 is made up of 15 amino acids. In DNA, the CDR3 is TGCGCCAGCAGCTTGCAAGTAGGGGGAGATGAAAAACTGTTTTTT. Translated: CASSLQVGGDEKLFF.

The chain combines TRBV27 with TRBJ1-1; D might be TRBD1 (5 bases). Germline V gives CDR1 MNHEY, CDR2 SMNVEV (reference sequence). The V end lost 7 bases, the J end lost 7 bases, and 19 bases lay between the germline ends. The CDR3 has 14 residues. The DNA for the CDR3 is TGTGCCAGCACCTTAATCGGGCAGGGAGTTGAAGCTTTCTTT. This encodes CASTLIGQGVEAFF.

This clone was counted a single time. The chain uses TRBV27 and TRBJ2-7, with D unclear. CDR1 MNHEY and CDR2 SMNVEV come from the germline V gene (reference sequence). The CDR3 is 12 residues long. Trimming cost V 5 bases and J 5 bases, with 10 bases left between them. For the CDR3, the DNA is TGTGCCAGCAGTCCGAGAGAGAACGAGCAGTACTTC. Its protein product is CASSPRENEQYF.

This chain links TRBV6-6 with TRBJ2-3; D may match TRBD1 or TRBD2 (5 bases each). Trimming took off 2 bases at V and 1 base at J, with 7 bases between the two ends. The CDR3 is 14 residues long. The germline V gene has CDR1 MNHNY and CDR2 SVGAGI (reference sequence). Here the CDR3 DNA reads TGTGCCAGCAGTTACGGGGACGGCACAGATACGCAGTATTTT. Its protein product is CASSYGDGTDTQYF.

There are a few counts of this clone. V usage is TRBV2 and J usage is TRBJ1-5; D remains ambiguous. Germline lookup yields CDR1 SNHLY and CDR2 FYNNEI. Deletions cut 1 base from V and 4 bases from J, with 5 bases between. CDR3 length: 13 residues. The CDR3, as DNA: TGTGCCAGCAGTGAAGGTCGGAATCAGCCCCAGCATTTT. Protein sequence: CASSEGRNQPQHF. Full variable domain (outside the CDR3, taken from reference TRBV2 and TRBJ1-5): EPEVTQTPSHQVTQMGQEVILRCVPISNHLYFYWYRQILGQKVEFLVSFYNNEISEKSEIFDDQFSVERPDGSNFTLKIRSTKLEDSAMYFCASSEGRNQPQHFGDGTRLSIL.

The V call is TRBV11-2, the J call TRBJ2-5; D is uncertain. The germline V gene encodes CDR1 SGHAT and CDR2 FQNNGV. V gave up 1 base and J gave up 5 bases, with 5 bases separating them. The CDR3 is 12 residues long. CDR3 sequence: CASSLASETQYF. The CDR3 region has the DNA TGTGCCAGCAGCTTAGCTTCCGAGACCCAGTACTTC.

This clone has more than one count but fewer than ten. The chain uses TRBV2 and TRBJ1-1; a possible D gene is TRBD1 (5 bases). This CDR3 comprises 12 residues. Trimming stripped 5 bases from V and 6 bases from J, with 10 bases between. The germline V gene encodes CDR1 SNHLY and CDR2 FYNNEI. The CDR3 bases are TGTGCCAGCAGTAGTGGGGCCCCTGAAGCTTTCTTT. The encoded protein is CASSSGAPEAFF.

The chain couples TRBV5-7 to TRBJ1-4, with D possibly matching TRBD1 (6 bases). TRBV5-7 has ORF status, its function being uncertain. The ends were cut back, 3 bases at V and 4 bases at J, with 13 bases in the middle. This CDR3 is 15 amino acids long. In DNA form, the CDR3 reads TGTGCCAGCAGCTATTGTCAGGGGCTTAATGAAAAACTGTTTTTT. Protein: CASSYCQGLNEKLFF.

The rearrangement links TRBV7-8 to TRBJ1-2; 10 bases match TRBD1. Unmatched junction bases numbered 0, after V lost 4 bases and J lost 1 base. This CDR3 is 14 amino acids long. The germline CDR1 and CDR2 sequences are SGHVS and FQNEAQ. The CDR3 loop reads CASSWDRGNYGYTF. The CDR3 bases are TGTGCCAGCAGCTGGGACAGGGGTAACTATGGCTACACCTTC.

The chain has TRBV5-1 and TRBJ2-5; a possible D gene is TRBD2 (6 bases). The germline gives CDR1 SGHRS, CDR2 YFSETQ. The CDR3 totals 13 residues. V was trimmed by 5 bases and J by 4 bases, leaving 12 bases between them. CDR3 loop: CASRERGGETQYF. The CDR3 nucleotides read TGCGCCAGCAGAGAAAGGGGAGGAGAGACCCAGTACTTC.

The V gene is TRBV7-3, the J gene TRBJ2-4, with D possibly being TRBD1 (7 bases). The CDR3 is 14 residues long. Germline CDR1 reads SGHTA; CDR2 reads FQGTGA. Trimming took off 5 bases at V and 5 bases at J, with 13 bases between the two ends. The CDR3 protein is CASSPQGGENIQYF. CDR3 nucleotide sequence: TGTGCCAGCAGCCCTCAGGGGGGAGAAAACATTCAGTACTTC. The full variable domain, in which reference TRBV7-3 and TRBJ2-4 provide the parts outside the CDR3, is GAGVSQTPSNKVTEKGKYVELRCDPISGHTALYWYRQSLGQGPEFLIYFQGTGAADDSGLPNDRFFAVRPEGSVSTLKIQRTERGDSAVYLCASSPQGGENIQYFGAGTRLSVL.

This clone was counted a few times. The CDR3: CASSAVAGWKTEAFF. CDR3 nucleotide sequence: TGTGCCAGCAGCGCCGTAGCGGGGTGGAAGACTGAAGCTTTCTTT. V usage is TRBV9 and J usage is TRBJ1-1; D uncertain. V was clipped by 3 bases and J by 5 bases, with 17 bases between them. The length of the CDR3 is 15 residues. Germline CDR1 reads SGDLS; CDR2 reads YYNGEE.

The rearrangement links TRBV6-6 to TRBJ1-6; possibly TRBD1 for D (5 bases). Trimming took 2 bases from V and 7 from J, leaving 12 bases between them. Germline-derived CDR1 and CDR2 are MNHNY and SVGAGI (reference sequence). The CDR3 covers 15 residues. CDR3 sequence reads: CASSYPGTENSPLHF. The CDR3 region has the DNA TGTGCCAGCAGTTACCCCGGGACGGAGAATTCACCCCTCCACTTT.

The chain joins TRBV12-5 to TRBJ2-7, with 11 bases fitting TRBD2. This CDR3 comprises 17 residues. V lost 4 bases, J lost 2 bases, and 10 bases stayed unmatched. CDR1 is LGHNT, CDR2 FRNRAP, per germline. CDR3 loop: CASGSLLAGGTPYEQYF. The CDR3 DNA reads TGTGCTAGTGGTTCCCTCCTAGCGGGAGGAACACCCTACGAGCAGTACTTC.

As DNA, the CDR3 is TGTGCCAGCAGCGCCGGGACTAGTGAAGATACGCAGTATTTT. Translating gives CASSAGTSEDTQYF. This chain joins TRBV9 and TRBJ2-3; 8 bases map to TRBD2. Germline lookup yields CDR1 SGDLS and CDR2 YYNGEE. The junction had 5 bases not matched to a gene; V was cut back by 3 bases and J by 5 bases. The CDR3 has 14 amino acids.

The rearrangement links TRBV7-9 to TRBJ1-4, with D maybe TRBD1 (6 bases). In germline, CDR1 is SEHNR, CDR2 FQNEAQ (reference sequence). The CDR3 contains 15 residues. Trimming left V 1 base short and J 5 bases short, with 11 bases between. The DNA for the CDR3 is TGTGCCAGCAGCTTAGTGGGGGACAACAATGAAAAACTGTTTTTT. This encodes CASSLVGDNNEKLFF.

This sequence joins TRBV2 and TRBJ1-1; D remains ambiguous. V lost 4 bases and J lost 2, with 5 bases in between. CDR1 and CDR2 (germline): SNHLY, FYNNEI. This CDR3 comprises 12 residues. The CDR3 sequence is CASSAYNTEAFF. CDR3 nucleotide sequence: TGTGCCAGCAGTGCCTATAACACTGAAGCTTTCTTT.